Below are 8 T cell receptor beta chains sequenced from a single sample in a study of T cell repertoires in cytomegalovirus infection. TCRdb fed the reads into MiXCR, producing one record per CDR3 protein. Here the sample spans approximately 76,000 distinct CDR3 sequences, roughly a quarter being singletons. These TCRs are of unknown antigen specificity. The sequences come from CD8+ T cells from cultured PBMCs, collected from culture after CMV antigen stimulation. These receptors originate from a human donor in good health (CMV status not recorded). Some clones in this sample may be carry-over from other donors' samples.

This clonotype was seen a handful of times. This chain joins TRBV6-2 or TRBV6-3 and TRBJ2-1; perhaps TRBD2 as D (7 bases). V lost 4 bases and J 6 bases, leaving 25 bases between the germline ends. CDR1 is MNHEY, CDR2 SVGEGT, per germline. The CDR3 has 18 amino acids. In DNA form, the CDR3 reads TGTGCCAGCAGTTCCCCAATTAGGGGAGGGATCAGGGGCAATGAGCAGTTCTTC. Its protein product is CASSSPIRGGIRGNEQFF.

This clonotype has ten or more counts. The chain joins TRBV7-8 to TRBJ1-2, with 7 bases aligning to TRBD1. This CDR3 region has 15 residues. The germline gives CDR1 SGHVS, CDR2 FQNEAQ. V lost 1 base, J lost 4 bases, and 6 bases stayed unmatched. The CDR3 DNA reads as TGTGCCAGCAGCTTAGGTACAGGGGCGACCTATGGCTACACCTTC. Its protein product is CASSLGTGATYGYTF.

CDR3 sequence reads: CAGSTGPTREQYF. The CDR3 DNA follows: TGTGCCGGATCGACAGGGCCCACCCGAGAGCAGTACTTC. The J gene is TRBJ2-7, the V gene TRBV6-2 or TRBV6-3, with 7 bases aligning to TRBD1. J lost 7 bases, V lost 11 bases, and 14 bases had no gene match. The CDR3 consists of 13 residues. Germline CDR1 is MNHEY and CDR2 is SVGEGT.

This sequence joins TRBV4-3 and TRBJ1-1; D is perhaps TRBD1 (6 bases). The length of the CDR3 is 16 residues. Germline values: CDR1 LGHNA, CDR2 YSLEER. Trimming removed 0 bases at V and 1 base at J, with 12 bases between. The CDR3 region is CASSQDSGTRNTEAFF. For the CDR3, the DNA is TGCGCCAGCAGCCAAGATTCCGGGACAAGGAACACTGAAGCTTTCTTT.

This clonotype has more than one count but fewer than ten. CDR3 residues: CASNGVSGNTIYF. The CDR3 bases are TGTGCCAGCAATGGTGTCTCTGGAAACACCATATATTTT. This chain connects TRBV12-3 or TRBV12-4 to TRBJ1-3; D remains ambiguous. V lost 7 bases and J 0 bases, leaving 7 bases between the germline ends. The CDR3 length is 13 residues.

The chain links TRBV12-3 or TRBV12-4 to TRBJ2-1, with 7 bases identical to TRBD2. V shed 6 bases and J 9 bases; nucleotides not matched to a gene: 2. The CDR3 totals 11 residues. In DNA, the CDR3 is TGTGCCAGCAGGGTAGCGGGTGAGCAGTTCTTC. Protein product: CASRVAGEQFF.

The chain combines TRBV19 with TRBJ1-1; possibly TRBD1 for D (6 bases). V lost 8 bases and J 3 bases, leaving 10 bases between the germline ends. The CDR3 runs to 12 residues. Germline V gives CDR1 LNHDA, CDR2 SQIVND (reference sequence). CDR3: CASLQGYTEAFF. The CDR3 DNA reads TGTGCCAGTCTTCAGGGGTACACTGAAGCTTTCTTT.

This chain links TRBV27 with TRBJ2-1; 9 positions agree with TRBD2. This CDR3 spans 12 amino acids. CDR1 is MNHEY, CDR2 SMNVEV, per germline (reference sequence). V lost 2 bases, J lost 15 bases, and 5 bases stayed unmatched. CDR3 in DNA: TGTGCCAGCAGTTTACGGCGGGGGGGAGTGTTCTTC. Translating gives CASSLRRGGVFF.